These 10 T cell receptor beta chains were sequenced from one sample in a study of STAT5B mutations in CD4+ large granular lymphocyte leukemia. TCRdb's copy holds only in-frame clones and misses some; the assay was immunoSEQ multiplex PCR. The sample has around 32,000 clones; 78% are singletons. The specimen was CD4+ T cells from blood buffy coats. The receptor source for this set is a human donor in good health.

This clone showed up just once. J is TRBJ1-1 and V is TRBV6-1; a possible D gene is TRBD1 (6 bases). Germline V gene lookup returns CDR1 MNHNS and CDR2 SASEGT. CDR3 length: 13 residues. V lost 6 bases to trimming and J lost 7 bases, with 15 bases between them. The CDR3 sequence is CASRRAAGDEAFF. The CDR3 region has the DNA TGTGCCAGCAGAAGGGCAGCAGGGGATGAAGCTTTCTTT.

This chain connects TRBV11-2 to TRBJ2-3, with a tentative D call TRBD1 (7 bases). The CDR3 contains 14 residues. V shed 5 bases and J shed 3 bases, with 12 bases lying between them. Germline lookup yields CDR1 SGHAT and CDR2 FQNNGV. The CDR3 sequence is CASSPGDRTDTQYF. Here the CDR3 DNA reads TGTGCCAGCAGCCCGGGGGACAGAACAGATACGCAGTATTTT. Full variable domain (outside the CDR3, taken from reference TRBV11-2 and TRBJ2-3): EAGVAQSPRYKIIEKRQSVAFWCNPISGHATLYWYQQILGQGPKLLIQFQNNGVVDDSQLPKDRFSAERLKGVDSTLKIQPAKLEDSAVYLCASSPGDRTDTQYFGPGTRLTVL.

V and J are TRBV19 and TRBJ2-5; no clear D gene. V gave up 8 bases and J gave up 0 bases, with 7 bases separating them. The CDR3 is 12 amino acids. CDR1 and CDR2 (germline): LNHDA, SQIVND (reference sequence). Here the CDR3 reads CASGSYQETQYF. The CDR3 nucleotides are TGTGCCAGTGGTTCGTACCAAGAGACCCAGTACTTC.

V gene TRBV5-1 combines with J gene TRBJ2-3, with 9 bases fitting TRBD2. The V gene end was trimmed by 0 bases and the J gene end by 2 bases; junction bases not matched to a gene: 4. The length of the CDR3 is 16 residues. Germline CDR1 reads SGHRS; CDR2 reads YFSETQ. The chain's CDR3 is CASSLESSGATDTQYF. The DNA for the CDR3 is TGCGCCAGCAGCTTGGAGTCTAGCGGGGCCACAGATACGCAGTATTTT.

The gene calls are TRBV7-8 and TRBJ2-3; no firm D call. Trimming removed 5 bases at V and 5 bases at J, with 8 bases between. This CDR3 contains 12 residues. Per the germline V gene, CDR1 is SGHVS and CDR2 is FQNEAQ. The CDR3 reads CASSLYVDTQYF. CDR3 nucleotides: TGTGCCAGCAGCCTGTACGTAGATACGCAGTATTTT.

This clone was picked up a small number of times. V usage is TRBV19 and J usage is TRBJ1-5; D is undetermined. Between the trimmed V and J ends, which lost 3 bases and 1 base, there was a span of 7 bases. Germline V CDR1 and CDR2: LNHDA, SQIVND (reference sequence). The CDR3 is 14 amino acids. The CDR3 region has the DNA TGTGCCAGTAGTATGAGGGAAAGCAATCAGCCCCAGCATTTT. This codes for CASSMRESNQPQHF.

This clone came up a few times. CDR3 amino acids: CASSLAGRDNSPLHF. The CDR3 bases are TGTGCCAGCAGCTTAGCGGGCAGGGATAATTCACCCCTCCACTTT. This chain joins TRBV7-9 and TRBJ1-6, with a possible D match to TRBD1 (5 bases). The V and J ends lost 0 bases and 5 bases respectively, with 8 bases between them. The CDR3 covers 15 residues. Germline CDR1 and CDR2: SEHNR and FQNEAQ (reference sequence). Full variable domain (rest looked up from reference TRBV7-9 and TRBJ1-6): DTGVSQNPRHKITKRGQNVTFRCDPISEHNRLYWYRQTLGQGPEFLTYFQNEAQLEKSRLLSDRFSAERPKGSFSTLEIQRTEQGDSAMYLCASSLAGRDNSPLHFGNGTRLTVT.

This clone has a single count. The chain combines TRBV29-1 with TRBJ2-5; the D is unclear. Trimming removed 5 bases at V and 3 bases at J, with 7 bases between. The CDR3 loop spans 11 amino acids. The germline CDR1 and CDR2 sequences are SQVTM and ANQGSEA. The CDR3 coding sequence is TGCAGCGTTATACAAGAAGAGACCCAGTACTTC. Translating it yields CSVIQEETQYF. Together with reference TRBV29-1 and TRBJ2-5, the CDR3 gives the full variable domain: SAVISQKPSRDICQRGTSLTIQCQVDSQVTMMFWYRQQPGQSLTLIATANQGSEATYESGFVIDKFPISRPNLTFSTLTVSNMSPEDSSIYLCSVIQEETQYFGPGTRLLVL.

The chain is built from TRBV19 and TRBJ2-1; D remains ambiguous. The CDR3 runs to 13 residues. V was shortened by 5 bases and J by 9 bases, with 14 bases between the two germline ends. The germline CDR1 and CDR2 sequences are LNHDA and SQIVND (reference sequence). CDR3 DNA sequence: TGTGCCAGTAGTTTGGTTCGTTCGGGTGAGCAGTTCTTC. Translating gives CASSLVRSGEQFF.

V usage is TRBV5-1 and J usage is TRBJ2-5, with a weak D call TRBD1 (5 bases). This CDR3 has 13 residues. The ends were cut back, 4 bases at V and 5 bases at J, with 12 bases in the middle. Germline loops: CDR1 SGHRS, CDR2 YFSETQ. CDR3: CASSSSGSETQYF. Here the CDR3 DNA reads TGCGCCAGCAGCAGTTCAGGGTCGGAGACCCAGTACTTC.